Following are 14 T cell receptor beta chains from one sample sequenced in a study of T cells in Graves' hyperthyroidism and ophthalmopathy. Template material for amplifying TCR beta CDR3 regions consisted of RNA transcripts. The HTBI primer set served for first-round RT-PCR of the TCR CDR3. TCRdb reprocessed the multiplex PCR reads with MiXCR, giving one entry per CDR3 protein. This sample has over 400,000 distinct CDR3 sequences, with approximately 23% found just once. Sample: blood. The receptors here all came from a woman in her 70s with Graves' ophthalmopathy.

The table lists this clonotype with many counts. CDR3 sequence: CASSLKGLGTPNTGELFF. CDR3 in DNA: TGTGCCAGCAGCCTCAAAGGGCTCGGGACGCCGAACACCGGGGAGCTGTTTTTT. The gene calls are TRBV7-3 and TRBJ2-2, with D possibly being TRBD1 or TRBD2 (5 bases each). The V end lost 5 bases, the J end lost 0 bases, and 19 bases lay between the germline ends. The CDR3 has 18 residues. Germline V lookup: CDR1 SGHTA, CDR2 FQGTGA.

This clonotype occurred a few times. The V and J genes are TRBV14 and TRBJ2-7; 10 bases line up with TRBD2. The V segment lost 8 bases and the J segment 2 bases; nucleotides outside the gene matches: 18. The length of the CDR3 is 18 residues. Germline V lookup: CDR1 SGHDN, CDR2 FVKESK. CDR3 in amino acids: CASSPESSGRAGAYEQYF. As DNA, the CDR3 is TGTGCCAGCTCACCTGAGTCCAGCGGGAGGGCCGGGGCCTACGAGCAGTACTTC.

Only a few counts were recorded for this clonotype. CDR3 residues: CASSYPGLAGDRAGELFF. The CDR3 DNA reads TGTGCCAGCAGTTACCCGGGACTAGCGGGAGATAGGGCCGGGGAGCTGTTTTTT. The V gene is TRBV6-5, the J gene TRBJ2-2; 14 bases agree with TRBD2. This CDR3 is 18 amino acids long. Germline V gene sequence: CDR1 MNHEY, CDR2 SVGAGI. V shed 2 bases and J 6 bases; nucleotides not matched to a gene: 8.

This sequence joins TRBV6-2 or TRBV6-3 and TRBJ2-3, with 11 bases lining up with TRBD2. J gave up 2 bases and V 0 bases, and 10 bases lay outside the gene matches. The CDR3 totals 19 residues. Germline V gene sequence: CDR1 MNHEY, CDR2 SVGEGT. The CDR3 coding sequence is TGTGCCAGCAGTTACTCAACCGGGACTAGCGGATTATTCACAGATACGCAGTATTTT. This sequence encodes CASSYSTGTSGLFTDTQYF.

The chain uses TRBV20-1 and TRBJ2-1, with 10 bases lining up with TRBD2. The V gene's germline CDR1 is DFQATT and CDR2 SNEGSKA (reference sequence). J gave up 0 bases and V 2 bases, and 7 bases lay outside the gene matches. This CDR3 has 17 residues. The CDR3 bases are TGCAGTGCTAGACGTAGGACTAGCGGAGGCTCCTACAATGAGCAGTTCTTC. Its translation: CSARRRTSGGSYNEQFF.

The chain recombines TRBV20-1 with TRBJ1-2; D ambiguous. Germline CDR1 and CDR2: DFQATT and SNEGSKA (reference sequence). Trimming removed 5 bases from V and 3 bases from J, with 13 bases in between. The CDR3 loop spans 13 amino acids. The CDR3 nucleotides are TGCAGTGCTGGGCAGATCTCTGACTATGGCTACACCTTC. This codes for CSAGQISDYGYTF.

The sample holds many counts of this clonotype. The chain has TRBV7-3 and TRBJ2-1; no reliable D call. Germline values: CDR1 SGHTA, CDR2 FQGTGA. The ends were cut back, 1 base at V and 2 bases at J, with 3 bases in the middle. The CDR3 loop spans 13 amino acids. CDR3 sequence (DNA): TGTGCCAGCAGCTTAAACCCCTACAATGAGCAGTTCTTC. It is translated as CASSLNPYNEQFF.

In this sample, this clonotype turned up a few times. The V gene is TRBV7-2, the J gene TRBJ2-3; D not certain. Germline V gene sequence: CDR1 SGHTA, CDR2 FQGNSA. Trimming removed 1 base from V and 2 bases from J, with 10 bases in between. CDR3 length: 15 residues. CDR3 bases: TGTGCCAGCAGCTTAGTTGATTATCCCACAGATACGCAGTATTTT. Translation gives CASSLVDYPTDTQYF. Full variable domain (remainder filled in from reference TRBV7-2 and TRBJ2-3): GAGVSQSPSNKVTEKGKDVELRCDPISGHTALYWYRQSLGQGLEFLIYFQGNSAPDKSGLPSDRFSAERTGGSVSTLTIQRTQQEDSAVYLCASSLVDYPTDTQYFGPGTRLTVL.

This clonotype was picked up many times. V gene TRBV2 combines with J gene TRBJ1-2; no clear D gene. There are 13 residues in the CDR3. V lost 2 bases to trimming and J lost 3 bases, with 7 bases between them. In germline, CDR1 is SNHLY, CDR2 FYNNEI. The CDR3 DNA is TGTGCCAGCAGTGAATACGGTGACTATGGCTACACCTTC. Translated, it gives CASSEYGDYGYTF.

This clonotype has ten or more counts. The J gene is TRBJ1-5, the V gene TRBV20-1; D remains ambiguous. The CDR3 runs 13 residues. The V and J ends lost 0 bases and 5 bases respectively, with 8 bases between them. The germline V gene has CDR1 DFQATT and CDR2 SNEGSKA (reference sequence). CDR3 coding DNA: TGCAGTGCTAGAGATGTCAGTTATCAGCCCCAGCATTTT. As protein: CSARDVSYQPQHF.

V and J are TRBV7-6 and TRBJ2-1; TRBD2 matches at 13 bases. Germline trimming cut 5 bases from V and 4 bases from J; bases unmatched to any gene: 8. CDR1 is SGHVS and CDR2 is FNYEAQ in the germline V gene. The CDR3 sequence is 17 residues long. CDR3 sequence: CASSPKELAGGYNEQFF. DNA for the CDR3: TGTGCCAGCAGCCCTAAAGAACTAGCGGGAGGGTACAATGAGCAGTTCTTC.

The CDR3 protein is CASSSAEAAPQHF. The CDR3 nucleotides read TGTGCCAGCAGTTCGGCCGAAGCGGCGCCCCAGCATTTT. This sequence joins TRBV6-1 and TRBJ1-5, with D unresolved. The germline V and J ends were trimmed by 5 bases and 9 bases, with 14 bases remaining between them. Per the germline V gene, CDR1 is MNHNS and CDR2 is SASEGT. The CDR3 consists of 13 residues.

This clonotype was detected ten times or more. The V gene is TRBV7-2, the J gene TRBJ2-5, with D unclear. Germline values: CDR1 SGHTA, CDR2 FQGNSA. The CDR3 is 13 amino acids. The V gene lost 6 bases and the J gene lost 5 bases, with 13 bases spanning the gap. Here the CDR3 DNA reads TGTGCCAGCAGTTTGGATAACCTGGAGACCCAGTACTTC. Encoded protein: CASSLDNLETQYF.

A few counts support this clonotype. The chain joins TRBV19 to TRBJ1-5; D uncertain. Trimming took off 5 bases at V and 0 bases at J, with 11 bases between the two ends. There are 15 residues in the CDR3. CDR1 is LNHDA and CDR2 is SQIVND in the germline V gene (reference sequence). CDR3 residues: CASSRTLDSNQPQHF. The CDR3 bases are TGTGCCAGTAGTCGGACTCTGGATAGCAATCAGCCCCAGCATTTT.